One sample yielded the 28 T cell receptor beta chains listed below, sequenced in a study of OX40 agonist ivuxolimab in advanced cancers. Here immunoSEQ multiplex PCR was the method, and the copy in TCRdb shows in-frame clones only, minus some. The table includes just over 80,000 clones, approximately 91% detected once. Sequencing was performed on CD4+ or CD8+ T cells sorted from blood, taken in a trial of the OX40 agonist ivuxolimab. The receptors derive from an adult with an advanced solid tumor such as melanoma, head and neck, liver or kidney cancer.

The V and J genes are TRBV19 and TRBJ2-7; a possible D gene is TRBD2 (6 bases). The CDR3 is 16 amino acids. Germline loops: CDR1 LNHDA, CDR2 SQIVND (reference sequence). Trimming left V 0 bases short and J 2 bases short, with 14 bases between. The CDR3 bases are TGTGCCAGTAGTATAGACCCCGGGACTGTACCCTACGAGCAGTACTTC. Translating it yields CASSIDPGTVPYEQYF.

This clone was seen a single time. The CDR3 loop is CASSVEGQNSPLHF. As DNA, the CDR3 is TGTGCCAGCAGCGTAGAAGGCCAAAATTCACCCCTCCACTTT. V is TRBV9 and J is TRBJ1-6, with D unclear. CDR3 length equals 14 residues. V was pared by 0 bases and J by 7 bases, with 8 bases between. Per the germline V gene, CDR1 is SGDLS and CDR2 is YYNGEE.

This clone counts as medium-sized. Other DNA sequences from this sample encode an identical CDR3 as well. CDR3 sequence (DNA): TGTGCCAGTAGTTACACTTTCCAGCCCCAGCATTTT. Translated: CASSYTFQPQHF. The gene calls are TRBV19 and TRBJ1-5; unclear D gene. CDR1 and CDR2 from the germline V gene are LNHDA and SQIVND (reference sequence). Trimming cost V 5 bases and J 7 bases, with 9 bases left between them. The CDR3 length is 12 residues.

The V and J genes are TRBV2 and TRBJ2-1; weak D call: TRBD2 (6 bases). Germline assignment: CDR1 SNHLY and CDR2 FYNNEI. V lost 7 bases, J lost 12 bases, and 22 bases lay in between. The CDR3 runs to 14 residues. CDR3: CASNSGTHTTGQFF. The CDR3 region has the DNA TGTGCCAGCAACTCCGGGACTCATACTACTGGGCAGTTCTTC.

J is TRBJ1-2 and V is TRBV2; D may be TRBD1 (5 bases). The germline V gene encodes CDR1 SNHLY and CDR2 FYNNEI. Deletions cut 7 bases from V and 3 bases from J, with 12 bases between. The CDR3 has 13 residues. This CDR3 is CASMKTADYGYTF. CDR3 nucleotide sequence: TGTGCCAGCATGAAGACAGCAGACTATGGCTACACCTTC.

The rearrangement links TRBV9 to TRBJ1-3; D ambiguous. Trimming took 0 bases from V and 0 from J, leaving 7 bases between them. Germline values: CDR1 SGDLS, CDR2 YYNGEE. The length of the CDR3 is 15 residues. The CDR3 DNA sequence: TGTGCCAGCAGCGTAGACACCTACTCTGGAAACACCATATATTTT. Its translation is CASSVDTYSGNTIYF.

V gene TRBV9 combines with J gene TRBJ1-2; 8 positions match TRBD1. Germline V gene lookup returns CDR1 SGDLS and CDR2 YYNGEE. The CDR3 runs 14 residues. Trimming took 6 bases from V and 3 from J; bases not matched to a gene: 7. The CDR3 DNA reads TGTGCCAGCACCCGGACAGGGCCCGACTATGGCTACACCTTC. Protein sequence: CASTRTGPDYGYTF.

The CDR3 protein is CASSAELKLADTQYF. Written as DNA, the CDR3 is TGCGCCAGCAGCGCAGAACTTAAATTAGCGGATACGCAGTATTTT. V is TRBV5-1 and J is TRBJ2-3; perhaps TRBD2 as D (5 bases). This CDR3 region has 15 residues. With 4 bases removed from V and 6 bases from J, the gap between germline ends came to 18 bases. Germline V gene data show CDR1 as SGHRS and CDR2 as YFSETQ.

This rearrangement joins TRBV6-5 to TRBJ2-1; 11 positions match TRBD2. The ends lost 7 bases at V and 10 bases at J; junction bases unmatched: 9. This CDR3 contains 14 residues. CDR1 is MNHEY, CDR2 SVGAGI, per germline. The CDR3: CASKPSGGSWEQFF. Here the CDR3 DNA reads TGTGCCAGCAAGCCTAGCGGGGGGTCATGGGAGCAGTTCTTC.

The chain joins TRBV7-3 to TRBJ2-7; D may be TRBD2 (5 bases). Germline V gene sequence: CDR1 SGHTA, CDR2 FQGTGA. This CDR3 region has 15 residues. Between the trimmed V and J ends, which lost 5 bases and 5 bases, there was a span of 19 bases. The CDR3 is CASSPRGSAADEQYF. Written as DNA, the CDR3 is TGTGCCAGCAGCCCGAGAGGGTCCGCGGCTGACGAGCAGTACTTC.

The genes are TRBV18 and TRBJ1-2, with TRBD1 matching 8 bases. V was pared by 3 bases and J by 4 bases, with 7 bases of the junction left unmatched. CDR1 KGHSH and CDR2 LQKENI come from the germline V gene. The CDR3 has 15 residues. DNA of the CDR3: TGTGCCAGCTCACCTGACAGGGGATTGGGCTATGGCTACACCTTC. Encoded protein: CASSPDRGLGYGYTF.

DNA for the CDR3: TGTGCCAGCAGCGTAGAGGAGAACTATGGCTACACCTTC. This sequence encodes CASSVEENYGYTF. The chain is built from TRBV9 and TRBJ1-2; D unresolved. Germline V gene sequence: CDR1 SGDLS, CDR2 YYNGEE. CDR3 size: 13 residues. V was shortened by 0 bases and J by 2 bases, with 5 bases between the two germline ends.

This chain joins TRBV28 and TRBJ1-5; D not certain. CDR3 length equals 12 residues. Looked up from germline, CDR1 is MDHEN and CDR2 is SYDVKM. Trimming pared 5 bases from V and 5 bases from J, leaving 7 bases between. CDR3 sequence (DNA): TGTGCCAGCAGTGTCACCGATCAGCCCCAGCATTTT. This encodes CASSVTDQPQHF.

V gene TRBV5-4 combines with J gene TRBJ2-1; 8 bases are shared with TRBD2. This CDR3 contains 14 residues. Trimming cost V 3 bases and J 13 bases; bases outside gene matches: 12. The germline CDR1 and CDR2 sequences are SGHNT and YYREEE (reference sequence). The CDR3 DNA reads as TGTGCCAGCAGCTCTCCGGGACTAGTATCGTATCAGTTCTTC. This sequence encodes CASSSPGLVSYQFF.

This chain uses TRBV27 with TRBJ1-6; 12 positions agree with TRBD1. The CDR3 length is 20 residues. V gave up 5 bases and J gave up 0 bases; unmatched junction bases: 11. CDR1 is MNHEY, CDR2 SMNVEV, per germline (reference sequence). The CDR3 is CASSNYAGQGAGSYNSPLHF. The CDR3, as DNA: TGTGCCAGCAGTAACTATGCGGGACAGGGGGCAGGCTCCTATAATTCACCCCTCCACTTT.

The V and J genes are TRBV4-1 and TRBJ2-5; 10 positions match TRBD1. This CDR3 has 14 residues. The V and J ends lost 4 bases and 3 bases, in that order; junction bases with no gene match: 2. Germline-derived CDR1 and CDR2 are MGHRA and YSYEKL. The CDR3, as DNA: TGCGCCAGCAGCCGCGGACAGGGGGAAGAGACCCAGTACTTC. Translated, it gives CASSRGQGEETQYF.

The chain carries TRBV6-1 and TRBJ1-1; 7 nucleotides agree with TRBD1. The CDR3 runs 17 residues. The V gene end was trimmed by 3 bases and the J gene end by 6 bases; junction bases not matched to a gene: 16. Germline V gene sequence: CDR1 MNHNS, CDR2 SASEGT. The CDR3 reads CASSDRYRSPTGSEAFF. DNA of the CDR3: TGTGCCAGCAGTGATCGATACAGATCCCCGACAGGGTCTGAAGCTTTCTTT.

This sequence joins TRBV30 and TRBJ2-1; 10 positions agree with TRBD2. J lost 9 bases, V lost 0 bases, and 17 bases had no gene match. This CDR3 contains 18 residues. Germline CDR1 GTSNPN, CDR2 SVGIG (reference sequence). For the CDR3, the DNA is TGTGCCTGGAGTGTCGGGGGCTCACCTAGCGGGAGAAATCGTGAGCAGTTCTTC. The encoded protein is CAWSVGGSPSGRNREQFF.

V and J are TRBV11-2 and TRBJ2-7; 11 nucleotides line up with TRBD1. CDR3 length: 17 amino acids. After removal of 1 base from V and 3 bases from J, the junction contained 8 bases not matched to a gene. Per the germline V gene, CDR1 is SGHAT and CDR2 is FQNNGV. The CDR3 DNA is TGTGCCAGCAGCTTAGTAAGGACAGGGACAGGGGGCTACGAGCAGTACTTC. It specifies CASSLVRTGTGGYEQYF.

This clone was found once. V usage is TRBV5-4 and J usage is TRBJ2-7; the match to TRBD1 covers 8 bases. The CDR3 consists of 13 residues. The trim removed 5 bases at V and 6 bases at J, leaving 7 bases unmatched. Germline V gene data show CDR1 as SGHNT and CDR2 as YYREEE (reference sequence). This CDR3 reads CASRTPGTGEQYF. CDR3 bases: TGTGCCAGCAGAACCCCCGGGACAGGCGAGCAGTACTTC.

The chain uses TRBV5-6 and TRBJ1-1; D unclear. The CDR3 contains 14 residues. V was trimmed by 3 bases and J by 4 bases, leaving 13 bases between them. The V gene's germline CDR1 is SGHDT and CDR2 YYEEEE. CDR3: CASSYLNGGTEAFF. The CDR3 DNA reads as TGTGCCAGCAGCTACCTTAATGGTGGCACTGAAGCTTTCTTT. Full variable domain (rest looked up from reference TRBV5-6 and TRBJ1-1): DAGVTQSPTHLIKTRGQQVTLRCSPKSGHDTVSWYQQALGQGPQFIFQYYEEEERQRGNFPDRFSGHQFPNYSSELNVNALLLGDSALYLCASSYLNGGTEAFFGQGTRLTVV.

The CDR3: CASSAVGGGAYNEQFF. As DNA, the CDR3 is TGTGCCAGCAGCGCGGTCGGCGGGGGGGCCTACAATGAGCAGTTCTTC. This sequence joins TRBV5-4 and TRBJ2-1, with 9 bases identical to TRBD2. The V and J ends lost 4 bases and 2 bases, in that order; junction bases with no gene match: 7. CDR3 length equals 16 residues. Germline V gene data show CDR1 as SGHNT and CDR2 as YYREEE (reference sequence).

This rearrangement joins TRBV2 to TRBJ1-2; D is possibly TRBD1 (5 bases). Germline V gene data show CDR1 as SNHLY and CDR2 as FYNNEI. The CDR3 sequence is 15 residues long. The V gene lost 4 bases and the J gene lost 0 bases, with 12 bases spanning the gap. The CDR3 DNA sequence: TGTGCCAGCAGTGTATCAGGGTCTCCTAACTATGGCTACACCTTC. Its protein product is CASSVSGSPNYGYTF.

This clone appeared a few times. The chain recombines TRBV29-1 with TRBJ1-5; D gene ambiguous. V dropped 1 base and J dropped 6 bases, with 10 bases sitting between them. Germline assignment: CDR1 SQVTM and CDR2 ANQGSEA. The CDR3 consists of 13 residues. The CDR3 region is CSVEGSPGQPQHF. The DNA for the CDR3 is TGCAGCGTTGAAGGCAGTCCTGGTCAGCCCCAGCATTTT.

The chain's CDR3 is CASSQGLAKNIQYF. CDR3 in DNA: TGTGCCAGCTCACAAGGATTAGCCAAAAACATTCAGTACTTC. The chain has TRBV18 and TRBJ2-4; D remains unclear. The germline gives CDR1 KGHSH, CDR2 LQKENI. V lost 4 bases, J lost 0 bases, and 7 bases lay in between. CDR3 length: 14 residues.

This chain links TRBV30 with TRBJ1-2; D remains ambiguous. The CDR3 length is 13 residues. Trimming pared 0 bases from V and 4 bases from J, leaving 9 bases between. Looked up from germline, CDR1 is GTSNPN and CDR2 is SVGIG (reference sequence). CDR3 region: CAWSVREGYGYTF. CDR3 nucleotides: TGTGCCTGGAGTGTACGCGAAGGCTATGGCTACACCTTC.

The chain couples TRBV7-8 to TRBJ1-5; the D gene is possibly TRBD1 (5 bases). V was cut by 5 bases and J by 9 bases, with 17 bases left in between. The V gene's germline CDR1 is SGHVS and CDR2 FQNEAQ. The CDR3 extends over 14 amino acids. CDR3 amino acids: CASSQWGSVWPQHF. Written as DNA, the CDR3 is TGTGCCAGCAGCCAATGGGGGAGTGTATGGCCCCAGCATTTT.

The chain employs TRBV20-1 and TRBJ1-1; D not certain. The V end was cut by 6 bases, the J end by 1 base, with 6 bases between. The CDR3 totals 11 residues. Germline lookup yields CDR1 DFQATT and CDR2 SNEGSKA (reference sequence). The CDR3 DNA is TGCAGTGCCCCAGAGAACACTGAAGCTTTCTTT. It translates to CSAPENTEAFF.